The entry below describes one T cell receptor beta chain. V lost 6 bases to trimming and J lost 0 bases, with 11 bases between them. The CDR3 consists of 15 residues. Germline-derived CDR1 and CDR2 are LNHDA and SQIVND (reference sequence). The sample is drawn from a study of blood T cell repertoires in COVID-19. Overall study: Samples of COVID-19 (acute and convalescent) were obtained from the United States, Italy and Spain.

Per the original data handling: Amplification of reference gene primers provided the estimated nucleated cell counts. Generated by immunoSEQ multiplex PCR, the TCRdb table keeps only in-frame clones and is missing some. For V, J and clone size, that table is used; D and trimming come from the DNA. The sample carries about 130,000 clones, about 86% recorded once. The chain recombines TRBV19 with TRBJ1-4, with D perhaps matching TRBD1 (6 bases). The source is a woman between 45 and 65 years old who had recovered from COVID-19. The sequencing sample was made of PBMCs or T cells enriched from blood (not recorded which). The CDR3, as DNA: TGTGCCAGTAGGCGTGGGGGCCCAACTAATGAAAAACTGTTTTTT. It specifies CASRRGGPTNEKLFF.